A selection of T cell receptor beta chains follows, all from one sample in a study of cytomegalovirus exposure and HLA in healthy donors. This table comes from immunoSEQ multiplex PCR, and its TCRdb copy is limited to in-frame clones, with some not included. This sample has some 150,000 clones; 70% to 80% occur once, and the top ten carry approximately 2.4%. The sequenced sample was PBMCs. The receptors come from a woman aged 45-60 years in good health and CMV-seronegative. Each CDR3 is given with its conserved first and last residue. Each record gives: J gene, D gene, clone size, V gene, CDR3 protein, CDR3 DNA. The D gene is left open where the match is weak. The size of a clone is reported for some rows only, either as once, few or many, or as a class for expanded clones.

j_call: TRBJ1-3
d_call: NA
clone_size: once
v_call: TRBV18
cdr3_aa: CASSTQGNTIYF
cdr3_nt: TGTGCCAGCTCCACCCAGGGAAACACCATATATTTT

j_call: TRBJ2-7
d_call: TRBD1
clone_size: NA
v_call: TRBV11-2
cdr3_aa: CASSRTDGTGYEQYF
cdr3_nt: TGTGCCAGCAGCCGTACAGATGGGACAGGTTACGAGCAGTACTTC

j_call: TRBJ1-1
d_call: NA
clone_size: NA
v_call: TRBV30
cdr3_aa: CAWSGAALNTEAFF
cdr3_nt: TGTGCCTGGAGTGGGGCAGCCCTAAACACTGAAGCTTTCTTT

j_call: TRBJ2-7
d_call: TRBD2
clone_size: once
v_call: TRBV4-2
cdr3_aa: CASSFRDLTSGLPYEQYF
cdr3_nt: TGTGCCAGCAGCTTCCGGGACTTGACTAGCGGGTTGCCCTACGAGCAGTACTTC

j_call: TRBJ2-5
d_call: TRBD1
clone_size: once
v_call: TRBV5-1
cdr3_aa: CASSYPGTGEETQYF
cdr3_nt: TGCGCCAGCAGCTATCCCGGGACAGGGGAAGAGACCCAGTACTTC

j_call: TRBJ2-3
d_call: NA
clone_size: NA
v_call: TRBV5-5
cdr3_aa: CASSPRAEITDTQYF
cdr3_nt: TGTGCCAGCAGCCCGCGGGCTGAGATCACAGATACGCAGTATTTT

j_call: TRBJ1-4
d_call: TRBD1
clone_size: NA
v_call: TRBV9
cdr3_aa: CASSVTGTGATNEKLFF
cdr3_nt: TGTGCCAGCAGCGTTACCGGGACAGGGGCAACTAATGAAAAACTGTTTTTT

j_call: TRBJ2-2
d_call: TRBD2
clone_size: NA
v_call: TRBV14
cdr3_aa: CASSHPGTSFGTGELFF
cdr3_nt: TGTGCCAGCAGCCATCCTGGGACTAGCTTTGGCACCGGGGAGCTGTTTTTT

j_call: TRBJ2-7
d_call: TRBD1
clone_size: NA
v_call: TRBV11-2
cdr3_aa: CASSPGGSGQGYEQYF
cdr3_nt: TGTGCCAGCAGCCCAGGGGGTTCGGGACAGGGCTACGAGCAGTACTTC

j_call: TRBJ1-3
d_call: NA
clone_size: NA
v_call: TRBV4-1
cdr3_aa: CASRPVGGAGNTIYF
cdr3_nt: TGCGCCAGCAGGCCAGTGGGGGGGGCTGGAAACACCATATATTTT

j_call: TRBJ2-1
d_call: TRBD2
clone_size: NA
v_call: TRBV27
cdr3_aa: CASSVALAGGLNEQFF
cdr3_nt: TGTGCCAGCAGTGTCGCTCTAGCGGGGGGGCTCAATGAGCAGTTCTTC

j_call: TRBJ1-2
d_call: TRBD1
clone_size: once
v_call: TRBV9
cdr3_aa: CASSDGQGGYTF
cdr3_nt: TGTGCCAGCAGCGACGGACAGGGCGGCTACACCTTC

j_call: TRBJ2-1
d_call: TRBD2
clone_size: NA
v_call: TRBV9
cdr3_aa: CASSVVGLAGGSQFF
cdr3_nt: TGTGCCAGCAGCGTAGTGGGACTAGCGGGGGGGTCGCAGTTCTTC

j_call: TRBJ2-1
d_call: TRBD1
clone_size: NA
v_call: TRBV28
cdr3_aa: CASSLPSGTVSYNEQFF
cdr3_nt: TGTGCCAGCAGTCTGCCTTCGGGGACAGTCTCCTACAATGAGCAGTTCTTC

j_call: TRBJ1-1
d_call: NA
clone_size: NA
v_call: TRBV7-2
cdr3_aa: CASRPDRRETEAFF
cdr3_nt: TGTGCCAGCAGACCTGACAGGCGGGAGACTGAAGCTTTCTTT

j_call: TRBJ1-2
d_call: NA
clone_size: NA
v_call: TRBV28
cdr3_aa: CASRPGPSGYYGYTF
cdr3_nt: TGTGCCAGCAGACCCGGGCCAAGCGGATACTATGGCTACACCTTC

j_call: TRBJ1-5
d_call: NA
clone_size: NA
v_call: TRBV7-2
cdr3_aa: CASSLDPESGQPQHF
cdr3_nt: TGTGCCAGCAGCTTAGATCCAGAGTCAGGTCAGCCCCAGCATTTT

j_call: TRBJ2-1
d_call: TRBD1
clone_size: NA
v_call: TRBV5-8
cdr3_aa: CASSHGTGPHNEQFF
cdr3_nt: TGTGCCAGCAGCCATGGGACAGGGCCTCACAATGAGCAGTTCTTC

j_call: TRBJ1-5
d_call: TRBD1
clone_size: NA
v_call: TRBV7-2
cdr3_aa: CASSTGTAISNQPQHF
cdr3_nt: TGTGCCAGCAGCACGGGGACAGCTATTAGCAATCAGCCCCAGCATTTT

j_call: TRBJ2-2
d_call: TRBD2
clone_size: NA
v_call: TRBV28
cdr3_aa: CASSPRTSYAGELFF
cdr3_nt: TGTGCCAGCAGCCCCCGGACTAGCTATGCCGGGGAGCTGTTTTTT

j_call: TRBJ2-5
d_call: TRBD2
clone_size: NA
v_call: TRBV2
cdr3_aa: CASSLKLTSGATLGTQYF
cdr3_nt: TGTGCCAGCAGTCTAAAATTGACTAGCGGGGCGACTTTAGGGACCCAGTACTTC

j_call: TRBJ1-2
d_call: NA
clone_size: few
v_call: TRBV30
cdr3_aa: CAWSVREGVTILDGYTF
cdr3_nt: TGTGCCTGGAGTGTAAGGGAGGGAGTCACTATTCTGGATGGCTACACCTTC

j_call: TRBJ1-1
d_call: TRBD1
clone_size: few
v_call: TRBV19
cdr3_aa: CASRHRGDNTEAFF
cdr3_nt: TGTGCCAGTAGGCACAGGGGCGATAACACTGAAGCTTTCTTT

j_call: TRBJ2-1
d_call: TRBD1
clone_size: NA
v_call: TRBV6-6
cdr3_aa: CASSYEDRGWRNEQFF
cdr3_nt: TGTGCCAGCAGTTACGAGGACAGGGGCTGGAGGAATGAGCAGTTCTTC

j_call: TRBJ2-6
d_call: NA
clone_size: once
v_call: TRBV5-1
cdr3_aa: CASNPGGLSGANVLTF
cdr3_nt: TGCGCCAGCAACCCCGGGGGACTCTCTGGGGCCAACGTCCTGACTTTC

j_call: TRBJ1-1
d_call: TRBD1
clone_size: once
v_call: TRBV28
cdr3_aa: CASSALTGMRTEAFF
cdr3_nt: TGTGCCAGCAGTGCCTTGACAGGGATGAGGACTGAAGCTTTCTTT

j_call: TRBJ2-1
d_call: TRBD2
clone_size: NA
v_call: TRBV5-1
cdr3_aa: CASAGLAGGLRNEQFF
cdr3_nt: TGCGCCAGCGCCGGACTAGCGGGAGGGCTAAGGAATGAGCAGTTCTTC

j_call: TRBJ1-5
d_call: NA
clone_size: NA
v_call: TRBV30
cdr3_aa: CAWSVGGLSNQPQHF
cdr3_nt: TGTGCCTGGAGTGTTGGAGGACTTAGCAATCAGCCCCAGCATTTT

j_call: TRBJ2-4
d_call: TRBD1
clone_size: NA
v_call: TRBV19
cdr3_aa: CASSAADRAPPSVQYF
cdr3_nt: TGTGCCAGTAGCGCAGCTGACAGGGCCCCACCCTCCGTTCAGTACTTC

j_call: TRBJ2-7
d_call: TRBD1
clone_size: few
v_call: TRBV6-4
cdr3_aa: CASSVASGGSYEQYF
cdr3_nt: TGTGCCAGCAGTGTGGCGTCAGGGGGCTCCTACGAGCAGTACTTC

j_call: TRBJ1-4
d_call: TRBD1
clone_size: NA
v_call: TRBV11-2
cdr3_aa: CASSPRDRGIRREKLFF
cdr3_nt: TGTGCCAGCAGCCCCCGGGACAGGGGGATTCGTAGGGAAAAACTGTTTTTT

j_call: TRBJ2-1
d_call: TRBD2
clone_size: once
v_call: TRBV5-5
cdr3_aa: CASSQVLTSGRADEQFF
cdr3_nt: TGTGCCAGCAGCCAAGTGCTGACTAGCGGGAGGGCAGATGAGCAGTTCTTC

j_call: TRBJ1-2
d_call: NA
clone_size: NA
v_call: TRBV4-1
cdr3_aa: CASSPGRGGGGYTF
cdr3_nt: TGTGCCAGCAGCCCCGGCCGGGGGGGAGGCGGCTACACCTTC

j_call: TRBJ2-7
d_call: NA
clone_size: NA
v_call: TRBV6-1
cdr3_aa: CASSGRGSGREQYF
cdr3_nt: TGTGCCAGCAGTGGAAGAGGGTCAGGCCGGGAGCAGTACTTC

j_call: TRBJ2-4
d_call: NA
clone_size: NA
v_call: TRBV11-2
cdr3_aa: CASSGINRGQPLAKNIQYF
cdr3_nt: TGTGCCAGCAGCGGAATAAACCGGGGACAACCTCTAGCCAAAAACATTCAGTACTTC

j_call: TRBJ2-1
d_call: TRBD2
clone_size: NA
v_call: TRBV6-5
cdr3_aa: CASTKELAGVHEQFF
cdr3_nt: TGTGCCAGCACCAAGGAACTAGCGGGAGTTCATGAGCAGTTCTTC

j_call: TRBJ2-6
d_call: NA
clone_size: few
v_call: TRBV6-1
cdr3_aa: CASSARVGALSGANVLTF
cdr3_nt: TGTGCCAGCAGTGCCAGGGTCGGCGCACTCTCTGGGGCCAACGTCCTGACTTTC

j_call: TRBJ1-5
d_call: NA
clone_size: once
v_call: TRBV6-1
cdr3_aa: CASSDAFPRQPQHF
cdr3_nt: TGTGCCAGCAGTGACGCGTTCCCTCGACAGCCCCAGCATTTT

j_call: TRBJ1-5
d_call: TRBD1
clone_size: NA
v_call: TRBV6-5
cdr3_aa: CASRATGGNQPQHF
cdr3_nt: TGTGCCAGCAGGGCGACAGGGGGCAACCAGCCCCAGCATTTT

j_call: TRBJ1-5
d_call: NA
clone_size: few
v_call: TRBV19
cdr3_aa: CASSITGQGGQPQHF
cdr3_nt: TGTGCCAGTAGTATAACCGGGCAGGGAGGCCAGCCCCAGCATTTT

j_call: TRBJ1-3
d_call: TRBD1
clone_size: NA
v_call: TRBV7-8
cdr3_aa: CASSSDRGSGNTIYF
cdr3_nt: TGTGCCAGCAGCTCCGACAGGGGATCTGGAAACACCATATATTTT

j_call: TRBJ2-5
d_call: NA
clone_size: NA
v_call: TRBV2
cdr3_aa: CASTTRGIQETQYF
cdr3_nt: TGTGCCAGCACCACTCGGGGGATTCAAGAGACCCAGTACTTC

j_call: TRBJ1-2
d_call: NA
clone_size: few
v_call: TRBV4-2
cdr3_aa: CASSQDREAGYTF
cdr3_nt: TGTGCCAGCAGCCAAGATCGTGAGGCTGGCTACACCTTC

j_call: TRBJ2-5
d_call: NA
clone_size: NA
v_call: TRBV7-9
cdr3_aa: CASSLGDRLQETQYF
cdr3_nt: TGTGCCAGCAGCTTAGGTGACAGGCTCCAAGAGACCCAGTACTTC

j_call: TRBJ1-6
d_call: NA
clone_size: NA
v_call: TRBV6-6
cdr3_aa: CASGGKYNSPLHF
cdr3_nt: TGTGCCAGCGGGGGGAAATATAATTCACCCCTCCACTTT

j_call: TRBJ2-2
d_call: NA
clone_size: NA
v_call: TRBV7-3
cdr3_aa: CASSLGQAGGELFF
cdr3_nt: TGTGCCAGCAGTCTTGGTCAGGCCGGCGGGGAGCTGTTTTTT

j_call: TRBJ1-1
d_call: NA
clone_size: once
v_call: TRBV30
cdr3_aa: CAWTHRGASEAFF
cdr3_nt: TGTGCCTGGACCCATCGGGGGGCGAGTGAAGCTTTCTTT

j_call: TRBJ1-3
d_call: NA
clone_size: NA
v_call: TRBV19
cdr3_aa: CASSILGGSGNTIYF
cdr3_nt: TGTGCCAGTAGCATATTGGGCGGGTCCGGAAACACCATATATTTT

j_call: TRBJ2-7
d_call: NA
clone_size: NA
v_call: TRBV29-1
cdr3_aa: CSVCQGGSYEQYF
cdr3_nt: TGCAGCGTTTGCCAGGGGGGCTCCTACGAGCAGTACTTC

j_call: TRBJ2-1
d_call: NA
clone_size: NA
v_call: TRBV5-4
cdr3_aa: CASSFSPSYNEQFF
cdr3_nt: TGTGCCAGCAGCTTCTCCCCCTCCTACAATGAGCAGTTCTTC

j_call: TRBJ1-4
d_call: NA
clone_size: NA
v_call: TRBV6-5
cdr3_aa: CASRVTRGASEKLFF
cdr3_nt: TGTGCCAGCAGGGTAACCCGGGGGGCGAGTGAAAAACTGTTTTTT

j_call: TRBJ1-2
d_call: TRBD1
clone_size: NA
v_call: TRBV7-2
cdr3_aa: CASSLGSGTGAYGYTF
cdr3_nt: TGTGCCAGCAGCTTAGGGTCCGGGACAGGGGCCTATGGCTACACCTTC

j_call: TRBJ2-2
d_call: NA
clone_size: NA
v_call: TRBV18
cdr3_aa: CASSPPSVENTGELFF
cdr3_nt: TGTGCCAGCTCACCACCCAGCGTTGAGAACACCGGGGAGCTGTTTTTT

j_call: TRBJ2-5
d_call: TRBD2
clone_size: NA
v_call: TRBV7-2
cdr3_aa: CASSLDPGLAGQTQYF
cdr3_nt: TGTGCCAGCAGCTTAGACCCGGGGCTAGCGGGGCAGACCCAGTACTTC

j_call: TRBJ2-7
d_call: TRBD2
clone_size: once
v_call: TRBV9
cdr3_aa: CASSPRTSGYEQYF
cdr3_nt: TGTGCCAGCAGCCCCCGGACTAGCGGCTACGAGCAGTACTTC